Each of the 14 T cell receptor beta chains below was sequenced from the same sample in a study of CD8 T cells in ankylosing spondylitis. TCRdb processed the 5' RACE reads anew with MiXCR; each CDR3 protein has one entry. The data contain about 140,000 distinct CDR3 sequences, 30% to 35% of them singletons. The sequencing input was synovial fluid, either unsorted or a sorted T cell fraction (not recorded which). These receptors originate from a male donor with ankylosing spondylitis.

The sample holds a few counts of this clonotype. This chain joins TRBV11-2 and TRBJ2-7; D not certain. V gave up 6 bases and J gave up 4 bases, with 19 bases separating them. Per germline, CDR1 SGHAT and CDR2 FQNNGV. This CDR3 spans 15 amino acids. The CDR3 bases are TGTGCCAGCAGACTCACAGAGCCTGGGGTTTACGAGCAGTACTTC. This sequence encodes CASRLTEPGVYEQYF.

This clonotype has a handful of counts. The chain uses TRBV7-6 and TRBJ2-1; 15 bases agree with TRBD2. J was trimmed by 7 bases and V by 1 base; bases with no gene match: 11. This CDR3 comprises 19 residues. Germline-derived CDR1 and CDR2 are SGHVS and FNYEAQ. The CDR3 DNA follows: TGTGCCAGCAGCTTAGACGGGACTAGCGGGAGGCCTGGGGAGAATGAGCAGTTCTTC. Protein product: CASSLDGTSGRPGENEQFF.

This CDR3 reads CASSLEGYAYEQYF. The CDR3 coding sequence is TGTGCCAGCAGCTTAGAAGGGTACGCCTACGAGCAGTACTTC. The chain joins TRBV7-6 to TRBJ2-7, with D unresolved. Trimming removed 1 base from V and 2 bases from J, with 9 bases in between. CDR1 is SGHVS and CDR2 is FNYEAQ in the germline V gene. CDR3 length: 14 amino acids.

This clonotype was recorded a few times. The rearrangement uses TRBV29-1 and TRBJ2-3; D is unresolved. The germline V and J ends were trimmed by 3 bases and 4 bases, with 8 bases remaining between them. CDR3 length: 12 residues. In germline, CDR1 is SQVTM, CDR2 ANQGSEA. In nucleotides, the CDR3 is TGCAGCGTTGAGTGGGCAGCAGATACGCAGTATTTT. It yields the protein CSVEWAADTQYF.

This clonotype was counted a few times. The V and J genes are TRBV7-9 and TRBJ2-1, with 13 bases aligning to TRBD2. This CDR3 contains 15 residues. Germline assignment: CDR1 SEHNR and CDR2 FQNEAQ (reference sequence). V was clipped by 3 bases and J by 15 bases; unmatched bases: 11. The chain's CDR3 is CASSFWTSGGLPPFF. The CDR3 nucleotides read TGTGCCAGCAGCTTTTGGACTAGCGGGGGACTCCCCCCGTTCTTC.

As DNA, the CDR3 is TGTGCCAGCAGTTTATCGCAAACGGTCGAGCAGTACTTC. This encodes CASSLSQTVEQYF. The chain employs TRBV12-3 or TRBV12-4 and TRBJ2-7; D is unclear. The CDR3 spans 13 residues. V lost 2 bases and J 6 bases, leaving 11 bases between the germline ends.

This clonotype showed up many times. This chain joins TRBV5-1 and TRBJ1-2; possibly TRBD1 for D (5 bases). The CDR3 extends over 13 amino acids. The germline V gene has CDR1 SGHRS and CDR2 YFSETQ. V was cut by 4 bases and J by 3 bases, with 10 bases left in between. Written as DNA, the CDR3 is TGCGCCAGCAGCCCCCAAGGGGACTATGGCTACACCTTC. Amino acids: CASSPQGDYGYTF.

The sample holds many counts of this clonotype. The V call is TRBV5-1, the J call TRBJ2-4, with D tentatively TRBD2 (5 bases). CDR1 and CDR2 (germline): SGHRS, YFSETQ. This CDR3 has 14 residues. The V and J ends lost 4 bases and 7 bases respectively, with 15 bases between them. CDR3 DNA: TGCGCCAGCAGCCAAACCGGGGTGCAGAACATTCAGTACTTC. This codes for CASSQTGVQNIQYF.

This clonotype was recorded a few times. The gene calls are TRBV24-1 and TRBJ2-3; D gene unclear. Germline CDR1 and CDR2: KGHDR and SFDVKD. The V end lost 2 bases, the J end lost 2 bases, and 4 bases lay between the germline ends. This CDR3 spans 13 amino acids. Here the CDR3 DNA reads TGTGCCACCAGTGATTCTAACACAGATACGCAGTATTTT. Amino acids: CATSDSNTDTQYF.

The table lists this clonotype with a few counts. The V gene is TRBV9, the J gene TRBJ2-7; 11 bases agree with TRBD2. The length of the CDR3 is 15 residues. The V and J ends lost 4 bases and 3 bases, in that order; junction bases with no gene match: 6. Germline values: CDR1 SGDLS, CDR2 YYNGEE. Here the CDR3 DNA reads TGTGCCAGCAGCCCGGGACTAGCGGCCGGCTACGAGCAGTACTTC. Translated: CASSPGLAAGYEQYF.

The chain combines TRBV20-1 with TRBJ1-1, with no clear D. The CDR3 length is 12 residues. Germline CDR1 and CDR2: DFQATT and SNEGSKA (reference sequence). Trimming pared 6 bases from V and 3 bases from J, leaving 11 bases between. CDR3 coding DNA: TGCAGTGCCCCGGGTGGGGACACTGAAGCTTTCTTT. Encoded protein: CSAPGGDTEAFF.

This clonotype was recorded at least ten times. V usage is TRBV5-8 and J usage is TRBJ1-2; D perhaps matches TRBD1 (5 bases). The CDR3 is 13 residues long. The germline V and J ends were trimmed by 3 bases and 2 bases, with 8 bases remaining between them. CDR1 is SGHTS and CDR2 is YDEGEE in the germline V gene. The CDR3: CASSYDSNYGYTF. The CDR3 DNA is TGTGCCAGCAGCTACGACAGCAACTATGGCTACACCTTC.

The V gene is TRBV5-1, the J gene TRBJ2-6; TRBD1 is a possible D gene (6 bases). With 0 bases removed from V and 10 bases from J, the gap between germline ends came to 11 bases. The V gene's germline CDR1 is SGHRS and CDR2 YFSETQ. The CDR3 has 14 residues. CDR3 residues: CASSLAAGENVLTF. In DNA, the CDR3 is TGCGCCAGCAGCTTGGCGGCAGGGGAAAACGTCCTGACTTTC. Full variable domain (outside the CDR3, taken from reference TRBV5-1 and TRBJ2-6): KAGVTQTPRYLIKTRGQQVTLSCSPISGHRSVSWYQQTPGQGLQFLFEYFSETQRNKGNFPGRFSGRQFSNSRSEMNVSTLELGDSALYLCASSLAAGENVLTFGAGSRLTVL.

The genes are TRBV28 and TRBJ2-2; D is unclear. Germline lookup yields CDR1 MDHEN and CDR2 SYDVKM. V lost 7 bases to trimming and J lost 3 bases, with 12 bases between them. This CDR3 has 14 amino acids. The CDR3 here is CASNPGGYTGELFF. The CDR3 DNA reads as TGTGCCAGCAACCCTGGCGGCTACACCGGGGAGCTGTTTTTT.